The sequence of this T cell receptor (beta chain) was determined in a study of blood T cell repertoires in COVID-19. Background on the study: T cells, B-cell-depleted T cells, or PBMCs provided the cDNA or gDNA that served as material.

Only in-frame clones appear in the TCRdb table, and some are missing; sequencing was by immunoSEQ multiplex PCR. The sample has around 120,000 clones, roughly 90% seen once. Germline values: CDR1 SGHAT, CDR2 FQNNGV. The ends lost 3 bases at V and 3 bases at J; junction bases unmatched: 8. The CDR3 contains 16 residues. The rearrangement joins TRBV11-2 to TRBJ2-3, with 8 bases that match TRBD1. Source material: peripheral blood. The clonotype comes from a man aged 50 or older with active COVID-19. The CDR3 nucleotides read TGTGCCAGCAGCTTTATACAGGGGGTTTCGACAGATACGCAGTATTTT. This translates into CASSFIQGVSTDTQYF.